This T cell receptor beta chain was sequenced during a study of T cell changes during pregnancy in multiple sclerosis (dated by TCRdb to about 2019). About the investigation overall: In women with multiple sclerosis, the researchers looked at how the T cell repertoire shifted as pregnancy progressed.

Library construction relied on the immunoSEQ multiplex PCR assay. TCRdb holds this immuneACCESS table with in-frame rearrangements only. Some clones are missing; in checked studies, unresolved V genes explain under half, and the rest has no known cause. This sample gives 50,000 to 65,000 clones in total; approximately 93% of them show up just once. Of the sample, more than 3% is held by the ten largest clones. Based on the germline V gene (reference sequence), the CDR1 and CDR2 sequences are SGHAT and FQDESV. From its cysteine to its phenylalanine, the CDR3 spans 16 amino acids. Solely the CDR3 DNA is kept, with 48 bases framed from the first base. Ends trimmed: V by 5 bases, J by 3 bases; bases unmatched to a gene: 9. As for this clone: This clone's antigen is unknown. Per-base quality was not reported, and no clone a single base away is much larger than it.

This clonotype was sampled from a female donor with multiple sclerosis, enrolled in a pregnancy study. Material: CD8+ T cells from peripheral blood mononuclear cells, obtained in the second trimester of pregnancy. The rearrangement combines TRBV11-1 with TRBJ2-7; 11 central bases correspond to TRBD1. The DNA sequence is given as TGTGCCAGCAGCCTGAACCGGGACAGGGGGAACTACGAGCAGTACTTC. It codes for CASSLNRDRGNYEQYF.